This passage covers 17 T cell receptor beta chains from one sample sequenced in a study of cytomegalovirus exposure and HLA in healthy donors. PCR involved 60 Vbeta and 13 Jbeta primers. TCRdb's copy holds only in-frame clones and misses some; the assay was immunoSEQ multiplex PCR. The repertoire table contains about 200,000 clones. The sample consisted of PBMCs. These receptors came from a girl aged 2 to 9 in good health and CMV-seropositive.

The chain employs TRBV5-1 and TRBJ2-3; D is unresolved. V gave up 2 bases and J gave up 2 bases, with 9 bases separating them. This CDR3 spans 14 amino acids. The germline gives CDR1 SGHRS, CDR2 YFSETQ. The CDR3 nucleotides read TGCGCCAGCAGCTTATCGCAGTACACAGATACGCAGTATTTT. The encoded protein is CASSLSQYTDTQYF. The full variable domain, in which reference TRBV5-1 and TRBJ2-3 provide the parts outside the CDR3, is KAGVTQTPRYLIKTRGQQVTLSCSPISGHRSVSWYQQTPGQGLQFLFEYFSETQRNKGNFPGRFSGRQFSNSRSEMNVSTLELGDSALYLCASSLSQYTDTQYFGPGTRLTVL.

V gene TRBV6-6 combines with J gene TRBJ2-1; 7 bases are a match to TRBD2. Germline V gene data show CDR1 as MNHNY and CDR2 as SVGAGI (reference sequence). After removal of 6 bases from V and 4 bases from J, the junction contained 9 bases not matched to a gene. The CDR3 sequence is 15 residues long. The CDR3 is CASSRGVGGYNEQFF. Here the CDR3 DNA reads TGTGCCAGCAGCCGCGGGGTGGGAGGGTACAATGAGCAGTTCTTC.

This rearrangement joins TRBV5-6 to TRBJ2-7; D possibly corresponds to TRBD2 (5 bases). CDR1 and CDR2 (germline): SGHDT, YYEEEE. Trimming took off 1 base at V and 7 bases at J, with 12 bases between the two ends. This CDR3 spans 13 amino acids. The CDR3 region is CASSLSVGEEQYF. As DNA, the CDR3 is TGTGCCAGCAGCTTGAGTGTCGGGGAGGAGCAGTACTTC.

The rearrangement joins TRBV6-5 to TRBJ2-1; D remains unclear. The CDR3 runs to 15 residues. V gave up 2 bases and J gave up 2 bases, with 10 bases separating them. From germline, CDR1 is MNHEY and CDR2 SVGAGI. The CDR3 DNA reads TGTGCCAGCAGTTACGGTCCAGTTCCCTACAATGAGCAGTTCTTC. Amino acids: CASSYGPVPYNEQFF.

The chain carries TRBV5-1 and TRBJ2-2; TRBD2 aligns across 7 bases. The trim removed 3 bases at V and 8 bases at J, leaving 7 bases unmatched. The CDR3 consists of 14 residues. The germline V gene has CDR1 SGHRS and CDR2 YFSETQ. The CDR3 bases are TGCGCCAGCAGCTCAATAACTAGCGTTGGGGAGCTGTTTTTT. Its translation: CASSSITSVGELFF.

This sequence joins TRBV27 and TRBJ2-1; the match to TRBD2 covers 8 bases. V shed 7 bases, J shed 6 bases, and the junction held 5 bases outside the gene matches. This CDR3 is 13 amino acids long. Germline lookup yields CDR1 MNHEY and CDR2 SMNVEV (reference sequence). The CDR3: CASNHRGGNEQFF. The CDR3 region has the DNA TGTGCCAGCAACCATCGGGGGGGCAATGAGCAGTTCTTC.

The chain recombines TRBV29-1 with TRBJ1-6; D is uncertain. Trimming removed 4 bases at V and 8 bases at J, with 12 bases between. Germline-derived CDR1 and CDR2 are SQVTM and ANQGSEA. This CDR3 spans 13 amino acids. CDR3 sequence (DNA): TGCAGCGTTGGAGTCACAGTGGATTCACCCCTCCACTTT. Its translation: CSVGVTVDSPLHF.

V is TRBV4-1 and J is TRBJ2-5, with D perhaps matching TRBD2 (5 bases). Trimming stripped 0 bases from V and 5 bases from J, with 13 bases between. The CDR3 is 15 amino acids. The germline V gene encodes CDR1 MGHRA and CDR2 YSYEKL. CDR3: CASSQDRTDGETQYF. Here the CDR3 DNA reads TGCGCCAGCAGCCAAGACAGGACTGACGGGGAGACCCAGTACTTC.

This chain joins TRBV10-3 and TRBJ2-5; maybe TRBD1 (7 bases). Germline V CDR1 and CDR2: ENHRY, SYGVKD. The CDR3 runs 15 residues. V lost 6 bases and J lost 5, with 19 bases in between. CDR3 sequence: CAISATGAEGETQYF. The CDR3 DNA follows: TGTGCCATCAGCGCTACAGGGGCGGAGGGGGAGACCCAGTACTTC.

Here the CDR3 reads CASSESRPGQGSEKLFF. DNA for the CDR3: TGTGCCAGCAGTGAATCTCGTCCGGGACAGGGAAGCGAAAAACTGTTTTTT. The rearrangement joins TRBV2 to TRBJ1-4, with 9 bases aligning to TRBD1. This CDR3 is built from 17 residues. J lost 8 bases, V lost 2 bases, and 12 bases had no gene match. The germline V gene encodes CDR1 SNHLY and CDR2 FYNNEI.

The rearrangement uses TRBV28 and TRBJ2-1; 8 bases agree with TRBD2. The CDR3 is 16 residues long. Germline CDR1 reads MDHEN; CDR2 reads SYDVKM. The ends lost 5 bases at V and 4 bases at J; junction bases unmatched: 10. CDR3 residues: CASSLGGASGYNEQFF. In nucleotides, the CDR3 is TGTGCCAGCAGTCTCGGGGGGGCTAGCGGATACAATGAGCAGTTCTTC.

Here the CDR3 reads CASSSRDLAGTTDTQYF. As DNA, the CDR3 is TGTGCCAGCAGCTCCCGGGACCTAGCGGGAACCACAGATACGCAGTATTTT. The chain couples TRBV13 to TRBJ2-3, with TRBD2 matching 9 bases. J lost 2 bases, V lost 4 bases, and 10 bases had no gene match. CDR1 is PRHDT, CDR2 FYEKMQ, per germline (reference sequence). The CDR3 length is 17 residues.

CDR3 sequence reads: CASSPGLENTEAFF. For the CDR3, the DNA is TGTGCCAGCAGCCCGGGACTCGAGAACACTGAAGCTTTCTTT. This chain connects TRBV5-4 to TRBJ1-1, with a weak D call TRBD1 (5 bases). This CDR3 region has 14 residues. Trimming removed 4 bases from V and 1 base from J, with 11 bases in between. Germline V gene sequence: CDR1 SGHNT, CDR2 YYREEE (reference sequence).

The V gene is TRBV6-5, the J gene TRBJ1-6; no reliable D call. Germline values: CDR1 MNHEY, CDR2 SVGAGI. Trimming cost V 2 bases and J 8 bases, with 13 bases left between them. This CDR3 comprises 15 residues. This chain's CDR3 is CASSYGLTRDSPLHF. CDR3 nucleotide sequence: TGTGCCAGCAGTTACGGACTTACGAGGGATTCACCCCTCCACTTT.

The CDR3 loop reads CASGGTETYYGYTF. The DNA for the CDR3 is TGTGCCAGCGGAGGGACGGAAACGTACTATGGCTACACCTTC. The chain links TRBV6-5 to TRBJ1-2; D may be TRBD1 (5 bases). The V gene's germline CDR1 is MNHEY and CDR2 SVGAGI. The V and J ends lost 8 bases and 3 bases respectively, with 16 bases between them. There are 14 residues in the CDR3.

J is TRBJ2-6 and V is TRBV11-3, with TRBD2 identical over 7 bases. J was trimmed by 0 bases and V by 3 bases; bases with no gene match: 14. Germline V gives CDR1 SGHNT, CDR2 YENEEA. This CDR3 contains 20 residues. This CDR3 reads CASSLNPGEGSPSGANVLTF. The CDR3, as DNA: TGTGCCAGCAGCTTGAACCCGGGGGAGGGGAGCCCCTCTGGGGCCAACGTCCTGACTTTC.

The chain has TRBV29-1 and TRBJ2-3, with TRBD1 identical over 7 bases. V gave up 7 bases and J gave up 8 bases; unmatched junction bases: 9. The germline V gene encodes CDR1 SQVTM and CDR2 ANQGSEA. This CDR3 contains 12 residues. Here the CDR3 reads CSGQSQGVTQYF. The CDR3 DNA is TGCAGCGGGCAATCCCAGGGGGTTACGCAGTATTTT.